One sample yielded the 3 T cell receptor beta chains listed below, sequenced in a study of cytomegalovirus exposure and HLA in healthy donors. PCR employed 60 Vbeta and 13 Jbeta primers. Libraries were prepared by immunoSEQ multiplex PCR; TCRdb keeps only in-frame clonotypes and omits some of them. The sample includes approximately 75,000 clones. Sequenced input: PBMCs. These receptors came from a boy younger than 18 in good health and CMV-seronegative.

This sequence joins TRBV5-5 and TRBJ2-7, with 8 bases identical to TRBD1. The CDR3 is 13 amino acids. J lost 4 bases, V lost 4 bases, and 4 bases had no gene match. Germline CDR1 SGHKS, CDR2 YYEKEE (reference sequence). The CDR3 loop is CASSPGGVYEQYF. CDR3 DNA sequence: TGTGCCAGCAGCCCAGGGGGCGTTTACGAGCAGTACTTC.

The chain links TRBV6-6 to TRBJ1-2; a weak D match, TRBD1 (5 bases). This CDR3 comprises 15 residues. V was trimmed by 2 bases and J by 6 bases, leaving 16 bases between them. Germline CDR1 MNHNY, CDR2 SVGAGI (reference sequence). Here the CDR3 reads CASSYRGGFGDGYTF. The CDR3 nucleotides are TGTGCCAGCAGTTACAGGGGCGGATTCGGTGATGGCTACACCTTC.

V is TRBV18 and J is TRBJ2-1, with D unclear. V was shortened by 6 bases and J by 2 bases, with 5 bases between the two germline ends. The CDR3 totals 12 residues. CDR1 is KGHSH, CDR2 LQKENI, per germline. CDR3 DNA: TGTGCCAGCTCGCCGGCCTACAATGAGCAGTTCTTC. This gives the protein CASSPAYNEQFF.